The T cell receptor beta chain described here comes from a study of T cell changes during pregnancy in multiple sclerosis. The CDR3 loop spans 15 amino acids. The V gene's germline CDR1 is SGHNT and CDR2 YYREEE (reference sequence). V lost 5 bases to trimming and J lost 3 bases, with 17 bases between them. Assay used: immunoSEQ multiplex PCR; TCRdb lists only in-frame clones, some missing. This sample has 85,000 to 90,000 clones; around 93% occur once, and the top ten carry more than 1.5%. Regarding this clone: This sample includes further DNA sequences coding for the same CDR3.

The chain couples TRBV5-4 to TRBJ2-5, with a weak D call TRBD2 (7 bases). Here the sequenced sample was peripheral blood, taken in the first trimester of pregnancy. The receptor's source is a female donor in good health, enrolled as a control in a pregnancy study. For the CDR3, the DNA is TGTGCCAGCAGGGAAAGGGGGGCGGGGGAAGAGACCCAGTACTTC. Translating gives CASRERGAGEETQYF.